Listed below are T cell receptor beta chains from one sample, sequenced in a study of T cells in Graves' hyperthyroidism and ophthalmopathy. A single record per CDR3 protein comes from TCRdb applying MiXCR to the multiplex PCR reads. The data show around 300,000 distinct CDR3 sequences, with around a fifth seen just once and approximately 37% held by the top ten. Sequencing used blood. Source of these receptors: a man aged 50 to 60 with Graves' ophthalmopathy. CDR3s leave out the opening cysteine and the closing phenylalanine or tryptophan.

TRBV18,TRBJ1-1,ASSPGVSRNTEAF
TRBV7-2,TRBJ2-3,ASSSSDRTSGRATTQY
TRBV20-1,TRBJ2-7,SARGLAASYEQY
TRBV28,TRBJ2-3,ATQGGTSGRTDTQY
TRBV6-1,TRBJ2-1,ASSVRGSSYNEQF
TRBV27,TRBJ2-3,ASSLAGRTDTQY
TRBV6-1,TRBJ2-3,ASSAQGQTSTDTQY
TRBV29-1,TRBJ2-2,SAGTGWELF
TRBV12-3/TRBV12-4,TRBJ1-1,ASSFPGENTEAF
TRBV10-3,TRBJ1-1,AISQDLEAF
TRBV6-5,TRBJ1-5,ASSYLQGEPQH